The 10 T cell receptor beta chains presented below share a single source sample, sequenced in a study of blood T cells in healthy people across ages. Combining a sample-barcoded 5' primer with a J-beta primer mix, a second PCR ran for roughly 6 to 12 cycles. MiXCR, run by TCRdb on the 5' RACE reads, gives a single entry per CDR3 protein. The sample holds some 1,800,000 distinct CDR3 sequences; about 39% are singletons and the top ten take around 23%. The sample consisted of blood. These receptor sequences come from a human donor in good health.

The rearrangement joins TRBV20-1 to TRBJ2-5; D is possibly TRBD2 (5 bases). V dropped 6 bases and J dropped 0 bases, with 23 bases sitting between them. The CDR3 contains 17 residues. Germline values: CDR1 DFQATT, CDR2 SNEGSKA (reference sequence). This CDR3 reads CSAAANRGSLYQETQYF. In DNA, the CDR3 is TGCAGTGCCGCGGCGAACCGGGGAAGCCTCTACCAAGAGACCCAGTACTTC.

Remarks on this clonotype: The junction departs from germline at one end; a sequencing error may be responsible. The chain employs TRBV7-2 and TRBJ2-1; TRBD1 matches at 7 bases. In germline, CDR1 is SGHTA, CDR2 FQGNSA. The CDR3 covers 14 residues. The CDR3 coding sequence is TGTGTCAGCAGCTTAGTGGGGGACAGCAATGAGCAGTTCTTC. This gives the protein CVSSLVGDSNEQFF.

This clonotype was found many times. The chain recombines TRBV14 with TRBJ1-2, with D unclear. Looked up from germline, CDR1 is SGHDN and CDR2 is FVKESK. The CDR3 has 15 residues. Deletions cut 6 bases from V and 2 bases from J, with 16 bases between. The CDR3 DNA is TGTGCCAGCAGTCCTTTAAGAGGGTGGAACTATGGCTACACCTTC. Its translation: CASSPLRGWNYGYTF. Full variable domain (remainder filled in from reference TRBV14 and TRBJ1-2): EAGVTQFPSHSVIEKGQTVTLRCDPISGHDNLYWYRRVMGKEIKFLLHFVKESKQDESGMPNNRFLAERTGGTYSTLKVQPAELEDSGVYFCASSPLRGWNYGYTFGSGTRLTVV.

This clonotype was picked up a small number of times. The CDR3 spells CSAKGSYEQYF. The CDR3 region has the DNA TGCAGTGCTAAGGGTTCCTACGAGCAGTACTTC. The chain employs TRBV20-1 and TRBJ2-7; D uncertain. The CDR3 is 11 residues long. V shed 4 bases and J shed 1 base, with 5 bases lying between them. In germline, CDR1 is DFQATT, CDR2 SNEGSKA (reference sequence).

This chain uses TRBV20-1 with TRBJ1-2; D is undetermined. The CDR3 has 13 amino acids. Germline CDR1 DFQATT, CDR2 SNEGSKA (reference sequence). V gave up 0 bases and J gave up 2 bases, with 7 bases separating them. CDR3 bases: TGCAGTGCTAGAGACGGCCAAAACTATGGCTACACCTTC. Its protein is CSARDGQNYGYTF.

Only a few counts were recorded for this clonotype. J is TRBJ2-3 and V is TRBV28, with 9 bases aligning to TRBD2. The germline V gene encodes CDR1 MDHEN and CDR2 SYDVKM. CDR3 length: 15 amino acids. V lost 6 bases, J lost 2 bases, and 6 bases stayed unmatched. The CDR3 DNA reads TGTGCCAGCAGAATCGGGACTAGCTTCACAGATACGCAGTATTTT. This sequence encodes CASRIGTSFTDTQYF.

The rearrangement uses TRBV15 and TRBJ2-7; 11 nucleotides agree with TRBD2. The J call could be wrong; TRBJ2-5 is a better fit for the DNA end. The CDR3 runs 16 residues. The germline CDR1 and CDR2 sequences are LNHNV and YYDKDF (reference sequence). CDR3 nucleotides: TGTGCCACCAGCAAGACTAGCGGGGAGATGAAAGAGACCCAGTACTTC. It codes for CATSKTSGEMKETQYF.

The chain links TRBV5-1 to TRBJ2-3; TRBD2 aligns across 8 bases. With V trimmed by 4 bases and J by 4 bases, 8 bases remained unmatched. The CDR3 runs 15 residues. Germline-derived CDR1 and CDR2 are SGHRS and YFSETQ. In DNA form, the CDR3 reads TGCGCCAGCAGCCCCCATAGCGGGACCTCAGATACGCAGTATTTT. Translated, it gives CASSPHSGTSDTQYF.

The chain recombines TRBV7-8 with TRBJ1-1; D gene unclear. CDR1 and CDR2 (germline): SGHVS, FQNEAQ. Between the trimmed V and J ends, which lost 2 bases and 1 base, there was a span of 8 bases. There are 14 residues in the CDR3. CDR3 amino acids: CASSLRMGNTEAFF. CDR3 nucleotides: TGTGCCAGCAGCTTAAGGATGGGGAACACTGAAGCTTTCTTT.

The rearrangement uses TRBV6-2 or TRBV6-3 and TRBJ2-7, with D uncertain. The CDR3 spans 12 residues. Trimming took off 5 bases at V and 3 bases at J, with 8 bases between the two ends. CDR1 is MNHEY, CDR2 SVGEGT, per germline. The CDR3, as DNA: TGTGCCAGCAGTATAATGGACTACGAGCAGTACTTC. It codes for CASSIMDYEQYF.